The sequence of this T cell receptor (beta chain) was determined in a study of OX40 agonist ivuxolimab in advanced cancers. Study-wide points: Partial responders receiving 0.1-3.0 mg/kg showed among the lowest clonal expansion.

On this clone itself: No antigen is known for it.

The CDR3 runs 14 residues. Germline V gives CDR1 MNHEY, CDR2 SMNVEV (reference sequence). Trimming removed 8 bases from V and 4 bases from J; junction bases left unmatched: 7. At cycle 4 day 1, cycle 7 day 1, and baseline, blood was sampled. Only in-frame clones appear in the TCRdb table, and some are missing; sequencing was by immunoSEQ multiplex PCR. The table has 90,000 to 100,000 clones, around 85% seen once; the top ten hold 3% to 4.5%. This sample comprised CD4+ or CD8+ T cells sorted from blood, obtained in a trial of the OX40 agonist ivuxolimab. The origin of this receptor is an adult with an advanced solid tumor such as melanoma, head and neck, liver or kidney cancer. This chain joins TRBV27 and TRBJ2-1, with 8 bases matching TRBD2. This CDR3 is CASRASGFYNEQFF. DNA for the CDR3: TGTGCCAGCCGCGCTAGCGGGTTTTACAATGAGCAGTTCTTC.